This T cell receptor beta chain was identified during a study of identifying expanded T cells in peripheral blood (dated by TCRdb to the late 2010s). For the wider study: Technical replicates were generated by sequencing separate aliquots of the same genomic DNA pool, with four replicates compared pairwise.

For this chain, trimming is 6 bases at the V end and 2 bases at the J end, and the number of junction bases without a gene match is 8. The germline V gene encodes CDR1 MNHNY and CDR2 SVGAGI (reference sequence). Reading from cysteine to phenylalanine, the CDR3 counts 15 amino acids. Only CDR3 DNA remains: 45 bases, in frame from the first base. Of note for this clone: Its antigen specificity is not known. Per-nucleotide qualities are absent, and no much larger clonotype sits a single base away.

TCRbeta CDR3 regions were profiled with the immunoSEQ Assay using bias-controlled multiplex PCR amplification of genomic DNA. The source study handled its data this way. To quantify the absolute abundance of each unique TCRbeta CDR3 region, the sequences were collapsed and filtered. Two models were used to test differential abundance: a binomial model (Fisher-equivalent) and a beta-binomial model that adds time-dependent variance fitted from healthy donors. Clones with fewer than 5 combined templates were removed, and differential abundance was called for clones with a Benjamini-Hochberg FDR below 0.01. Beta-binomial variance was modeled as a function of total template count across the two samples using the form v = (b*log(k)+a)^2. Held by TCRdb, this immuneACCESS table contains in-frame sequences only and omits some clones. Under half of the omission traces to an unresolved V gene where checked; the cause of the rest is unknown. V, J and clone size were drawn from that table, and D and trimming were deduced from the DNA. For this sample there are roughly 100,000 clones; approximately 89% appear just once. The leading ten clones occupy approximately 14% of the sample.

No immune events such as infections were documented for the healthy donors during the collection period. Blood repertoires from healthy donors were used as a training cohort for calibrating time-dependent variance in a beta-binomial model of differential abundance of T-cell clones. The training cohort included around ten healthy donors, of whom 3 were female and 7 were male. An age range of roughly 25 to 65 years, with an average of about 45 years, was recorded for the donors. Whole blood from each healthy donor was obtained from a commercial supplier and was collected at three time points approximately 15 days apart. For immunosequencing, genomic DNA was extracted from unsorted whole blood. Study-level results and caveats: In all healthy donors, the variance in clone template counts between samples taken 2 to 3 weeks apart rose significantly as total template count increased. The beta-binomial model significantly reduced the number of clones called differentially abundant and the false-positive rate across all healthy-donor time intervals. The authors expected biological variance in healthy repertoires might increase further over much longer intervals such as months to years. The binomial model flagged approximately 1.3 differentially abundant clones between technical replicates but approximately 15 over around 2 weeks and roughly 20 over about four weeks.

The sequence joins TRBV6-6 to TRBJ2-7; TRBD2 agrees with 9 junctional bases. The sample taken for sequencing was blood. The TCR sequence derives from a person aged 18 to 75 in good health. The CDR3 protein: CASSPSAGGPYEQYF. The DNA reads TGTGCCAGCAGCCCCAGTGCGGGAGGGCCCTACGAGCAGTACTTC.